Each of the 26 T cell receptor beta chains below was sequenced from the same sample in a study of shared clonotypes between healthy human individuals. The repertoire was sequenced with immunoSEQ multiplex PCR; TCRdb's copy has only in-frame clones and lacks some. This sample carries some 2,400,000 clones, around 95% of them seen once, and the ten largest clones take around 0.13%. The specimen sequenced was naive CD4+ T cells sorted from blood. Described subset: CD45RA+ positively selected. The receptors were sampled from a man between 18 and 29 years old in good health.

CDR3 DNA: TGTGCCAGCAGCTTAAGCGGCAATGCCCATATACAGCATGAGCAGTTCTTC. This translates into CASSLSGNAHIQHEQFF. The chain recombines TRBV7-3 with TRBJ2-1; no definite D call. The CDR3 consists of 17 residues. Germline CDR1 and CDR2: SGHTA and FQGTGA. Trimming shortened V by 1 base and J by 8 bases, and 21 bases separated the two germline ends.

This clone was picked up one time. V gene TRBV5-6 combines with J gene TRBJ2-2; either TRBD1 or TRBD2 may fit D (6 bases each). V was clipped by 1 base and J by 2 bases, with 12 bases between them. The length of the CDR3 is 16 residues. Germline CDR1 SGHDT, CDR2 YYEEEE. The CDR3 nucleotides read TGTGCCAGCAGCTTGAGGACGGGGGCAAACACCGGGGAGCTGTTTTTT. Amino acid sequence: CASSLRTGANTGELFF.

This clone has just one count. This rearrangement joins TRBV30 to TRBJ2-5, with 8 bases that match TRBD1. The last part of the DNA fits TRBJ2-7 better; the J call may be wrong. Germline CDR1 and CDR2: GTSNPN and SVGIG (reference sequence). The CDR3 runs to 18 residues. As DNA, the CDR3 is TGTGCCAGTACGCCAGGGACAGGACGCACCCAGGGGTCCTACGAGCAGTACTTC. Its protein product is CASTPGTGRTQGSYEQYF.

The chain recombines TRBV6-1 with TRBJ1-3, with 7 bases lining up with TRBD1. This CDR3 comprises 14 residues. Losses at the gene ends were 6 bases for V and 3 bases for J; bases not matched to a gene: 5. CDR1 MNHNS and CDR2 SASEGT come from the germline V gene. The CDR3 spells CASRRTGDGNTIYF. As DNA, the CDR3 is TGTGCCAGCAGAAGGACAGGTGATGGAAACACCATATATTTT.

DNA of the CDR3: TGCGCCAGCAGCCAAGAGTTAGGGCACGACTATGGCTACACCTTC. Its translation: CASSQELGHDYGYTF. The chain has TRBV4-3 and TRBJ1-2; the D is unclear. The germline V gene encodes CDR1 LGHNA and CDR2 YSLEER. CDR3 length equals 15 residues. Trimming shortened V by 0 bases and J by 3 bases, and 11 bases separated the two germline ends.

The rearrangement uses TRBV7-2 and TRBJ2-1; perhaps TRBD2 as D (6 bases). V lost 1 base and J 3 bases, leaving 10 bases between the germline ends. CDR1 is SGHTA and CDR2 is FQGNSA in the germline V gene. The CDR3 is 15 residues long. The DNA of the CDR3 is TGTGCCAGCAGCTTAGTCGGGAGAAGCTACAATGAGCAGTTCTTC. Translation gives CASSLVGRSYNEQFF.

The chain links TRBV4-2 to TRBJ1-1; D not certain. CDR3 length equals 14 residues. CDR1 and CDR2 (germline): LGHNA, YNFKEQ. V dropped 1 base and J dropped 2 bases, with 8 bases sitting between them. The CDR3 is CASSQGRENTEAFF. The CDR3 bases are TGTGCCAGCAGCCAAGGTCGGGAAAACACTGAAGCTTTCTTT.

The rearrangement links TRBV4-2 to TRBJ1-6, with a weak D call TRBD1 (6 bases). CDR1 and CDR2 from the germline V gene are LGHNA and YNFKEQ. The V end was cut by 3 bases, the J end by 2 bases, with 14 bases between. The CDR3 has 17 amino acids. The CDR3 nucleotides read TGTGCCAGCAGCCAGGGACAAGACGGGACCTATAATTCACCCCTCCACTTT. Encoded protein: CASSQGQDGTYNSPLHF.

The genes are TRBV30 and TRBJ1-3; D may be TRBD1 (5 bases). This CDR3 region has 16 residues. CDR1 and CDR2 from the germline V gene are GTSNPN and SVGIG (reference sequence). Trimming removed 0 bases from V and 1 base from J, with 13 bases in between. CDR3 sequence (DNA): TGTGCCTGGAGTGTACCCGGACAACATTCTGGAAACACCATATATTTT. Encoded protein: CAWSVPGQHSGNTIYF.

The J gene is TRBJ2-7, the V gene TRBV6-5, with 8 bases that match TRBD1. Germline loops: CDR1 MNHEY, CDR2 SVGAGI. The CDR3 has 15 amino acids. The trim removed 4 bases at V and 7 bases at J, leaving 12 bases unmatched. CDR3 sequence reads: CASSSQQGDLREQYF. DNA for the CDR3: TGTGCCAGCAGTTCCCAACAGGGGGACCTGCGTGAGCAGTACTTC.

A remark on this clone: This specimen includes other DNA sequences encoding the same CDR3. The chain uses TRBV5-1 and TRBJ2-7; 10 nucleotides line up with TRBD1. The CDR3 spans 15 residues. Trimming cost V 4 bases and J 0 bases; bases outside gene matches: 4. Germline CDR1 reads SGHRS; CDR2 reads YFSETQ. CDR3 DNA: TGCGCCAGCAGCCCACGGACAGGGGGCTCCTACGAGCAGTACTTC. Translating it yields CASSPRTGGSYEQYF.

The chain couples TRBV9 to TRBJ2-2; the match to TRBD2 covers 7 bases. V lost 4 bases and J lost 1; bases outside the gene matches: 7. The CDR3 is 16 amino acids. Germline CDR1 SGDLS, CDR2 YYNGEE. This chain's CDR3 is CASSPSASGNTGELFF. The CDR3 DNA is TGTGCCAGCAGCCCTTCGGCTAGCGGGAACACCGGGGAGCTGTTTTTT.

The V call is TRBV19, the J call TRBJ1-4; D ambiguous. Germline V gene sequence: CDR1 LNHDA, CDR2 SQIVND (reference sequence). The CDR3 runs 14 residues. Trimming removed 3 bases at V and 10 bases at J, with 15 bases between. The CDR3 DNA is TGTGCCAGTAGTATGGGTTGGGCCCTTGGAAAACTGTTTTTT. It specifies CASSMGWALGKLFF.

The gene calls are TRBV2 and TRBJ1-1; D unresolved. Trimming left V 6 bases short and J 0 bases short, with 11 bases between. Germline CDR1 and CDR2: SNHLY and FYNNEI. The CDR3 totals 14 residues. CDR3 sequence: CASRSQGLNTEAFF. As DNA, the CDR3 is TGTGCCAGCAGAAGCCAAGGACTGAACACTGAAGCTTTCTTT.

This clone showed up just once. The J gene is TRBJ2-5, the V gene TRBV7-9; 9 bases line up with TRBD1. CDR3 length: 17 amino acids. Trimming at V came to 5 bases and at J to 0 bases, leaving 10 bases not matched to a gene. Per germline, CDR1 SEHNR and CDR2 FQNEAQ (reference sequence). CDR3: CASSKLVGQGYQETQYF. The CDR3 DNA reads TGTGCCAGCAGCAAATTGGTAGGACAGGGGTACCAAGAGACCCAGTACTTC.

With regard to this clone: At the DNA level, this CDR3 is encoded by other sequences in the same sample as well. The CDR3 loop is CASSFPNSYEQYF. CDR3 nucleotides: TGCGCCAGCAGCTTTCCAAATTCCTACGAGCAGTACTTC. J is TRBJ2-7 and V is TRBV5-1; D unclear. The CDR3 contains 13 residues. The V gene lost 2 bases and the J gene lost 1 base, with 7 bases spanning the gap. Germline loops: CDR1 SGHRS, CDR2 YFSETQ.

With regard to this clone: The same CDR3 also results from other DNA sequences found in this sample. The chain links TRBV30 to TRBJ2-5; 7 bases fit TRBD2. The CDR3 consists of 12 residues. CDR1 is GTSNPN and CDR2 is SVGIG in the germline V gene (reference sequence). V shed 3 bases and J 4 bases; nucleotides not matched to a gene: 2. In nucleotides, the CDR3 is TGTGCCTGGAGCGCTAGCGGAGAGACCCAGTACTTC. This sequence encodes CAWSASGETQYF.

The genes are TRBV30 and TRBJ2-3; 7 bases match TRBD1. The CDR3 totals 12 residues. From germline, CDR1 is GTSNPN and CDR2 SVGIG (reference sequence). The ends lost 5 bases at V and 14 bases at J; junction bases unmatched: 13. The CDR3 loop reads CAWELRQGSTYF. CDR3 DNA sequence: TGTGCCTGGGAGCTAAGACAGGGAAGTACGTATTTT.

This sequence joins TRBV5-1 and TRBJ2-6, with D hard to call. The CDR3 consists of 16 residues. CDR1 SGHRS and CDR2 YFSETQ come from the germline V gene. Trimming removed 5 bases from V and 2 bases from J, with 14 bases in between. CDR3 residues: CASRALAQAGANVLTF. CDR3 sequence (DNA): TGCGCCAGCAGGGCCCTCGCCCAGGCTGGGGCCAACGTCCTGACTTTC.

This rearrangement joins TRBV15 to TRBJ2-7; 7 bases are shared with TRBD1. This CDR3 comprises 16 residues. After removal of 5 bases from V and 0 bases from J, the junction contained 10 bases not matched to a gene. Germline-derived CDR1 and CDR2 are LNHNV and YYDKDF (reference sequence). CDR3 bases: TGTGCCACCAGCTTCGGAACAGGGGACCTCTCCTACGAGCAGTACTTC. It yields the protein CATSFGTGDLSYEQYF.

The genes are TRBV30 and TRBJ2-2, with D tentatively TRBD2 (5 bases). The germline V and J ends were trimmed by 1 base and 6 bases, with 9 bases remaining between them. CDR3 length equals 13 residues. Per germline, CDR1 GTSNPN and CDR2 SVGIG (reference sequence). The CDR3 protein is CAWSDSRAGELFF. The DNA of the CDR3 is TGTGCCTGGAGTGATTCGAGGGCCGGGGAGCTGTTTTTT.

The chain uses TRBV18 and TRBJ2-5; D uncertain. V gave up 1 base and J gave up 2 bases, with 17 bases separating them. Germline CDR1 reads KGHSH; CDR2 reads LQKENI. The CDR3 length is 17 residues. The CDR3 region is CASSPRLAEALQETQYF. Written as DNA, the CDR3 is TGTGCCAGCTCACCACGGTTGGCAGAAGCCTTACAAGAGACCCAGTACTTC.

A remark on this clone: An end of the junction does not agree with germline; a read error may underlie this. J is TRBJ2-5 and V is TRBV7-7, with 9 bases fitting TRBD2. This CDR3 region has 16 residues. The germline V gene has CDR1 SSHAT and CDR2 FNYEAQ (reference sequence). The CDR3 DNA sequence: TGTGCTAGCAGCCCACATGGAAGCGGGGGGAGGGAGACCCAGTACTTC. Protein product: CASSPHGSGGRETQYF.

The rearrangement links TRBV29-1 to TRBJ2-5; weak D call: TRBD1 (6 bases). Looked up from germline, CDR1 is SQVTM and CDR2 is ANQGSEA. CDR3 length: 15 amino acids. Between the trimmed V and J ends, which lost 2 bases and 2 bases, there was a span of 15 bases. The CDR3 bases are TGCAGCGTTGAACATTGGGCAGGGGCTCAAGAGACCCAGTACTTC. This codes for CSVEHWAGAQETQYF.

V gene TRBV4-3 combines with J gene TRBJ2-3; 11 bases fit TRBD1. This CDR3 comprises 16 residues. CDR1 and CDR2 (germline): LGHNA, YSLEER. J lost 5 bases, V lost 1 base, and 5 bases had no gene match. The CDR3 is CASSQVGTGGIDTQYF. The CDR3 bases are TGCGCCAGCAGCCAAGTGGGGACAGGGGGTATAGATACGCAGTATTTT.

The V call is TRBV13, the J call TRBJ2-7, with a weak D call TRBD2 (6 bases). The V gene's germline CDR1 is PRHDT and CDR2 FYEKMQ (reference sequence). The CDR3 is made up of 13 amino acids. With 8 bases removed from V and 2 bases from J, the gap between germline ends came to 13 bases. CDR3 nucleotides: TGTGCCAGCCATGGGAGGAACACCTACGAGCAGTACTTC. Protein product: CASHGRNTYEQYF.